Detailed here is one T cell receptor (beta chain). The antigen is not known. The source of the sample is a study of cytomegalovirus exposure and HLA in healthy donors. Notes on the study in general: Altogether, 150 to 200 TCR beta chains were recorded as cytomegalovirus-associated. The analysis excluded some indistinguishable V segments, including TRBV6-2 and TRBV6-3. High specificity and sensitivity for cytomegalovirus status were reported for the classifier.

PCR involved 60 Vbeta and 13 Jbeta primers. TCRdb keeps only in-frame clones here, not all; method: immunoSEQ multiplex PCR. The profile covers 220,000 or so clones, with roughly 75% appearing a single time and 1.5% to 2% taken by the ten largest. Every donor was a healthy person donating bone marrow. The V end was cut by 4 bases, the J end by 3 bases, with 19 bases between. This CDR3 comprises 16 residues. Germline CDR1 and CDR2: SGHVS and FQNEAQ. This sequence joins TRBV7-8 and TRBJ2-7, with D possibly matching TRBD1 (6 bases). This receptor was obtained from a woman aged 25 to 45 in good health and CMV-seronegative. Sequencing used PBMCs. CDR3 amino acids: CASSSWDTSGDYEQYF. The CDR3 DNA follows: TGTGCCAGCAGCTCTTGGGACACGTCTGGGGACTACGAGCAGTACTTC.